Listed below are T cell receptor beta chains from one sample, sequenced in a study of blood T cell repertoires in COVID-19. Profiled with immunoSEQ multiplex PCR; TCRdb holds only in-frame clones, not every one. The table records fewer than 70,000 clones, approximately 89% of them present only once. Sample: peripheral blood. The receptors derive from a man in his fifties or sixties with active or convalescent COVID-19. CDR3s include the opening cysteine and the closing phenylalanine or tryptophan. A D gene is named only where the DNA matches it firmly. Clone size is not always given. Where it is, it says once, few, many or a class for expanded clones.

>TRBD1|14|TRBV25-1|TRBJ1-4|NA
TGTGCCAGCAGTGACACAGGGGCAGGGAAAAAACTGTTTTTT
CASSDTGAGKKLFF
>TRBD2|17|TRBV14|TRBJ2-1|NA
TGTGCCAGCAGCCAAGAACTCGGACTAGCGGGAGGAGATGAGCAGTTCTTC
CASSQELGLAGGDEQFF
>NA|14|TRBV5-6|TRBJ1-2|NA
TGTGCCAGCAGCTTGGACAGTAGAACCTATGGCTACACCTTC
CASSLDSRTYGYTF
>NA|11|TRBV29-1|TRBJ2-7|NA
TGCAGCGTTGGACATTCCTACGAGCAGTACTTC
CSVGHSYEQYF
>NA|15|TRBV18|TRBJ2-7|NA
TGTGCCAGCTCACCCCGGTACATTCCAGGTACCGAGCAGTACTTC
CASSPRYIPGTEQYF
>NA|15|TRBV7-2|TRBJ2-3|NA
TGTGCCAGCAGCCGTCGGGGGAACATAGGGGATACGCAGTATTTT
CASSRRGNIGDTQYF
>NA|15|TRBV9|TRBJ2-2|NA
TGTGCCAGCAGCGTAGGGCGGGCGGAGGCCGGGGAGCTGTTTTTT
CASSVGRAEAGELFF
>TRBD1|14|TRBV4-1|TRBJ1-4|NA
TGCGCCAGCAGCCTCAGGGGACAGAATGAAAAACTGTTTTTT
CASSLRGQNEKLFF
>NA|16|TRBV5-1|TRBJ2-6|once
TGCGCCAGCAGCTCCGGACAGAGCTCTGGGGCCAACGTCCTGACTTTC
CASSSGQSSGANVLTF
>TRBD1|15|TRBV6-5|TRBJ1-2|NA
TGTGCCAGCAGTTTTTCCGGGACAGGATTATATGGCTACACCTTC
CASSFSGTGLYGYTF
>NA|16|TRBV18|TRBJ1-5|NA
TGTGCCAGCTCACGACACAGGGCTGATGGCAATCAGCCCCAGCATTTT
CASSRHRADGNQPQHF
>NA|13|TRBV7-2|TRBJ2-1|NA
TGTGCCAGCAACTGGGGTAGCGGCAATGAGCAGTTCTTC
CASNWGSGNEQFF
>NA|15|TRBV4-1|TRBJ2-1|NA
TGCGCCAGCAGCCAAGTCGATAGCAGCTACAATGAGCAGTTCTTC
CASSQVDSSYNEQFF
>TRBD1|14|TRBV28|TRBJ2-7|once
TGTGCCAGCAGGAAGCAGGGGGAGCCGGGTGAGCAGTACTTC
CASRKQGEPGEQYF
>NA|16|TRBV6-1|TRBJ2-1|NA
TGTGCCAGCAGTGAATTGGGGGGGCTCTCCTACAATGAGCAGTTCTTC
CASSELGGLSYNEQFF
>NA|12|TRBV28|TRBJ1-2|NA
TGTGCCAGCACCCGACAGAGCTATGGCTACACCTTC
CASTRQSYGYTF
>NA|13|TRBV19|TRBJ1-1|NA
TGTGCCAGTAGTATTGACAGAGACACTGAAGCTTTCTTT
CASSIDRDTEAFF
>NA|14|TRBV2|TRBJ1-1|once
TGTGCCAGCAGTGAAGCCAGATTGAACACTGAAGCTTTCTTT
CASSEARLNTEAFF
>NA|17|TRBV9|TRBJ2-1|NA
TGTGCCAGCAGCGTAGATCCCAGGGCGAGCTCCTACAATGAGCAGTTCTTC
CASSVDPRASSYNEQFF
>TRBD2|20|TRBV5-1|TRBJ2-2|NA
TGCGCCAGCAGCTTGGCAGGGCTAGCGGGGGGACAGACGAACACCGGGAAGCTGTTTTTT
CASSLAGLAGGQTNTGKLFF
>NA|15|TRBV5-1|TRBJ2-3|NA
TGCGCCAGCAGCCCTGAGGGCGACAGCACAGATACGCAGTATTTT
CASSPEGDSTDTQYF
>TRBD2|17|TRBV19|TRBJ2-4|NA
TGTGCCAGTAGTCCCAGCGGGAGGCGACCGGGCAAAAACATTCAGTACTTC
CASSPSGRRPGKNIQYF
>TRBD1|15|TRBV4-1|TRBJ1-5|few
TGCGCCAGCAGCTCCCGGGACAGGGATAATCAGCCCCAGCATTTT
CASSSRDRDNQPQHF
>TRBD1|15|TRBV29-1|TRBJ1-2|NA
TGCAGCGTCACCAGCCTCGGACAGGGTGGCTATGGCTACACCTTC
CSVTSLGQGGYGYTF
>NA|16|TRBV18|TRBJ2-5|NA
TGTGCCAGCTCACCTCTACAGGGCGGAGGACAAGAGACCCAGTACTTC
CASSPLQGGGQETQYF
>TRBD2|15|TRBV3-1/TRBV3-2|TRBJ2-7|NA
TGTGCCAGCAGCCCCATAGCGGGGGAAACCTACGAGCAGTACTTC
CASSPIAGETYEQYF
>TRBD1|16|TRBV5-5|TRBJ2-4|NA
TGTGCCAGCAGCGGGACAGTTCATATAGCCAAAAACATTCAGTACTTC
CASSGTVHIAKNIQYF
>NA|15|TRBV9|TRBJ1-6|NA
TGTGCCAGCAGCGTAGGGGCAGGGGTCGGTTCACCCCTCCACTTT
CASSVGAGVGSPLHF